This passage covers 26 T cell receptor beta chains from one sample sequenced in a study of spatial heterogeneity in lung cancer. Findings and caveats of the study: Within tumors, counts of expanded alpha and beta TCRs tracked tumor mutation counts.

TCRdb re-derived calls from the 5' RACE reads in MiXCR, one entry per CDR3 protein. The sample includes over 2,000 distinct CDR3 sequences, roughly 5.8% seen only once; the top ten take 18%. Their antigen targets remain unknown. Time point of the sample: sample taken at primary tumor resection. The sequences come from lung tumor tissue, collected at surgery. The receptor set was obtained from a male donor with early-stage non-small cell lung cancer.

In its sample, this clonotype is medium-sized. This beta chain slipped into a library made for alpha chains as a stray read, so its size is not meaningful. The chain couples TRBV6-5 to TRBJ2-1; 11 bases match TRBD2. The V and J ends lost 5 bases and 12 bases, in that order; junction bases with no gene match: 3. Germline V gene lookup returns CDR1 MNHEY and CDR2 SVGAGI. The CDR3 has 12 amino acids. The CDR3 loop is CASSQLAGGQFF. The CDR3 nucleotides read TGTGCCAGCAGTCAGCTAGCGGGAGGGCAGTTCTTC.

Sample share makes this clonotype large. As an off-target read in a library built for alpha chains, this beta chain has a frequency of little significance. For the CDR3, the DNA is TGTGCCAGCAGTTTGGGCTCCCAGAGAGGATTCTTC. Protein: CASSLGSQRGFF. This chain uses TRBV12-3 or TRBV12-4 with TRBJ2-1; D gene uncertain. Trimming took off 3 bases at V and 16 bases at J, with 16 bases between the two ends. This CDR3 is built from 12 residues.

This clonotype was seen a handful of times. This beta chain is an unintended read in a library built for alpha chains; its size means little. The V call is TRBV28, the J call TRBJ2-7; TRBD2 aligns across 13 bases. Unmatched junction bases numbered 4, after V lost 5 bases and J lost 3 bases. The CDR3 is 15 residues long. The germline V gene encodes CDR1 MDHEN and CDR2 SYDVKM. Here the CDR3 DNA reads TGTGCCAGCAGTCCCCGACTAGCGGGGGGCTACGAGCAGTACTTC. Translating it yields CASSPRLAGGYEQYF.

Sample share makes this clonotype medium-sized. This beta chain represents an off-target read in a library built for alpha chains; its size is of limited meaning. This chain uses TRBV7-3 with TRBJ2-1; TRBD2 matches 9 bases. Looked up from germline, CDR1 is SGHTA and CDR2 is FQGTGA. The CDR3 is 14 amino acids. The V and J ends lost 1 base and 15 bases, in that order; junction bases with no gene match: 10. CDR3 sequence: CASSLNLGAGGLFF. The CDR3, as DNA: TGTGCCAGCAGCTTAAATTTAGGGGCGGGAGGGTTGTTCTTC.

Turning to this clonotype: The size of this beta chain means little, since it is a stray read in a library made for alpha chains. CDR3 in DNA: TGCAGTGCTGAGGGACTAGCGGGAGCAAAGGGCACAGATACGCAGTATTTT. Translation: CSAEGLAGAKGTDTQYF. The rearrangement links TRBV20-1 to TRBJ2-3, with 14 bases fitting TRBD2. Per germline, CDR1 DFQATT and CDR2 SNEGSKA (reference sequence). The CDR3 runs to 17 residues. Germline trimming cut 5 bases from V and 1 base from J; bases unmatched to any gene: 8.

Concerning this clonotype: Since it is a stray read in a library aimed at alpha chains, this beta chain has a size that is not meaningful. The V gene is TRBV7-6, the J gene TRBJ2-7; D possibly corresponds to TRBD1 (5 bases). The CDR3 is 14 residues long. Between the trimmed V and J ends, which lost 5 bases and 2 bases, there was a span of 13 bases. In germline, CDR1 is SGHVS, CDR2 FNYEAQ. CDR3 residues: CASSLMGHTYEQYF. The DNA for the CDR3 is TGTGCCAGCAGCCTTATGGGGCACACCTACGAGCAGTACTTC.

The table lists this clonotype with many counts. For a library built for alpha chains, this beta chain is a stray read; little rests on its size. The chain employs TRBV9 and TRBJ2-2, with 9 nucleotides matching TRBD1. The ends lost 4 bases at V and 5 bases at J; junction bases unmatched: 12. CDR1 SGDLS and CDR2 YYNGEE come from the germline V gene. This CDR3 has 17 residues. The CDR3: CASSSPHHRGQTGELFF. The CDR3 DNA is TGTGCCAGCAGCTCCCCACACCACAGGGGGCAAACCGGGGAGCTGTTTTTT.

This clonotype is classed as medium-sized (0.01 to 0.1%). Because this beta chain is a stray read in a library intended to capture alpha chains, its abundance should not be given much weight. The chain couples TRBV7-2 to TRBJ1-2, with D possibly being TRBD1 (6 bases). CDR1 is SGHTA and CDR2 is FQGNSA in the germline V gene. Trimming shortened V by 1 base and J by 13 bases, and 13 bases separated the two germline ends. The CDR3 is 12 residues long. CDR3: CASSLVGTYCTF. The CDR3 DNA sequence: TGTGCCAGCAGCTTAGTTGGGACATACTGCACCTTC.

This clonotype is classed as medium-sized. Since it is a stray read in a library aimed at alpha chains, this beta chain has a size that is not meaningful. The V call is TRBV4-3, the J call TRBJ2-3; TRBD2 aligns across 9 bases. This CDR3 contains 16 residues. V was clipped by 1 base and J by 5 bases; unmatched bases: 7. Per the germline V gene, CDR1 is LGHNA and CDR2 is YSLEER. The CDR3 loop is CASSQGNSGGKDTQYF. The CDR3 nucleotides are TGCGCCAGCAGCCAAGGAAACAGCGGGGGGAAAGATACGCAGTATTTT.

In its sample, this clonotype is large (0.1 to 1%). This beta chain is off target for a library built for alpha chains, so its abundance means little. V usage is TRBV12-3 or TRBV12-4 and J usage is TRBJ2-2, with 9 nucleotides matching TRBD1. V lost 6 bases to trimming and J lost 4 bases; unmatched junction nucleotides: 12. The CDR3 consists of 17 residues. CDR3 loop: CASSPPSGTGLTGELFF. The DNA of the CDR3 is TGTGCCAGCAGCCCACCCTCCGGGACAGGGCTCACCGGGGAGCTGTTTTTT.

This clonotype came up many times. This beta chain represents an off-target read in a library built for alpha chains; its size is of limited meaning. CDR3 sequence (DNA): TGTGCCAGCAGTTTAGCCCCCAGGGGAGGTTCCGGGGAGCTGTTTTTT. Protein product: CASSLAPRGGSGELFF. The chain couples TRBV12-3 or TRBV12-4 to TRBJ2-2, with D possibly called TRBD1 or TRBD2 (6 bases each). CDR3 length equals 16 residues. V gave up 0 bases and J gave up 6 bases, with 14 bases separating them.

In this sample, this clonotype is medium-sized (0.01 to 0.1%). With the library built for alpha chains, this beta chain is off target and its frequency is not meaningful. The chain links TRBV6-1 to TRBJ2-6; D may be TRBD1 (5 bases). The germline V gene encodes CDR1 MNHNS and CDR2 SASEGT. V lost 4 bases and J 0 bases, leaving 13 bases between the germline ends. This CDR3 is built from 17 residues. The CDR3 protein is CASSAPGFSSGANVLTF. CDR3 nucleotide sequence: TGTGCCAGCAGTGCTCCAGGGTTTAGCTCTGGGGCCAACGTCCTGACTTTC.

Of note for this clonotype: Because the library targeted alpha chains, this beta chain is an off-target read whose size means little. The chain combines TRBV3-1 with TRBJ2-5, with D possibly being TRBD2 (6 bases). The germline gives CDR1 LGHDT, CDR2 YNNKEL (reference sequence). V lost 9 bases and J 0 bases, leaving 14 bases between the germline ends. The length of the CDR3 is 14 residues. The CDR3 DNA follows: TGTGCCAGTGAAGGACGGGAGTACCAAGAGACCCAGTACTTC. This codes for CASEGREYQETQYF.

This clonotype was detected ten times or more. In a library made to pick up alpha chains, this beta chain is a stray read with a size that means little. The V gene is TRBV7-3, the J gene TRBJ2-5; D call uncertain. The ends were cut back, 5 bases at V and 5 bases at J, with 12 bases in the middle. The CDR3 is 13 residues long. Germline values: CDR1 SGHTA, CDR2 FQGTGA. The CDR3 DNA follows: TGTGCCAGCAGCCCGTCGCCGTCTGAGACCCAGTACTTC. It specifies CASSPSPSETQYF.

This clonotype is judged medium-sized. The library was built for alpha chains, so this beta chain is an off-target read and its size means little. The V and J genes are TRBV27 and TRBJ2-2; 8 bases fit TRBD1. The V and J ends lost 5 bases and 0 bases, in that order; junction bases with no gene match: 2. The CDR3 runs to 15 residues. Germline CDR1 reads MNHEY; CDR2 reads SMNVEV (reference sequence). For the CDR3, the DNA is TGTGCCAGCAGTCTGACAGGGGCGAACACCGGGGAGCTGTTTTTT. Residues: CASSLTGANTGELFF.

By share, this clonotype ranks as medium-sized (0.01 to 0.1%). This beta chain is an off-target read within a library intended for alpha chains, so its frequency means little. DNA of the CDR3: TGTGCCAGCAGCATGGCTAGCGGGGGGGCAAATGAGCAGTTCTTC. This gives the protein CASSMASGGANEQFF. The chain joins TRBV6-2 or TRBV6-3 to TRBJ2-1, with 12 bases aligning to TRBD2. V trimming: 6 bases; J trimming: 7 bases; junction bases outside the gene matches: 7. In germline, CDR1 is MNHEY, CDR2 SVGEGT. The CDR3 has 15 amino acids.

This clonotype is categorized as medium-sized. This beta chain appears as a stray read in a library generated for alpha chains; its size is not informative. The V and J genes are TRBV14 and TRBJ2-7; D is undetermined. V was shortened by 1 base and J by 6 bases, with 4 bases between the two germline ends. The CDR3 is 11 residues long. Germline CDR1 SGHDN, CDR2 FVKESK. Here the CDR3 reads CASSQGREQYF. The CDR3, as DNA: TGTGCCAGCAGCCAAGGGCGCGAGCAGTACTTC.

By proportion, this clonotype is medium-sized. Because this beta chain is a stray read in a library intended to capture alpha chains, its abundance should not be given much weight. The genes are TRBV11-2 and TRBJ2-3; D unclear. The V and J ends lost 1 base and 8 bases respectively, with 7 bases between them. The CDR3 is made up of 12 amino acids. CDR1 SGHAT and CDR2 FQNNGV come from the germline V gene. CDR3 bases: TGTGCCAGCAGCTTAGTACGCGGTACGCAGTATTTT. Protein product: CASSLVRGTQYF. The whole variable domain, filled in from reference TRBV11-2 and TRBJ2-3, reads EAGVAQSPRYKIIEKRQSVAFWCNPISGHATLYWYQQILGQGPKLLIQFQNNGVVDDSQLPKDRFSAERLKGVDSTLKIQPAKLEDSAVYLCASSLVRGTQYFGPGTRLTVL.

This clonotype is classed as medium-sized (0.01 to 0.1%). This beta chain is a stray read from a library made for alpha chains; its abundance is not meaningful. The chain has TRBV13 and TRBJ1-6; 8 bases are shared with TRBD1. The CDR3 extends over 16 amino acids. Germline V lookup: CDR1 PRHDT, CDR2 FYEKMQ (reference sequence). The V gene end was trimmed by 6 bases and the J gene end by 4 bases; junction bases not matched to a gene: 8. The CDR3 spells CASRALGQGYNSPLHF. DNA of the CDR3: TGTGCCAGCAGGGCCTTAGGACAGGGTTATAATTCACCCCTCCACTTT.

By share of the sample, this clonotype is medium-sized (0.01 to 0.1%). Since it is a stray read in a library aimed at alpha chains, this beta chain has a size that is not meaningful. In DNA, the CDR3 is TGTGCCAGCAGCACACAGCGGGGGGGCCATGAGACCCAGTACTTC. Its protein is CASSTQRGGHETQYF. The V and J genes are TRBV7-2 and TRBJ2-5; TRBD2 matches at 10 bases. J gave up 5 bases and V 5 bases, and 8 bases lay outside the gene matches. Germline V CDR1 and CDR2: SGHTA, FQGNSA. This CDR3 spans 15 amino acids.

By sample fraction, this clonotype is medium-sized. Since it is a stray read in a library aimed at alpha chains, this beta chain has a size that is not meaningful. V gene TRBV4-2 combines with J gene TRBJ1-1, with 8 bases that match TRBD1. With 4 bases clipped from V and 0 bases from J, the junction kept 7 bases outside the gene matches. The CDR3 contains 16 residues. The germline gives CDR1 LGHNA, CDR2 YNFKEQ. The chain's CDR3 is CASSPGQGAMNTEAFF. CDR3 sequence (DNA): TGTGCCAGCAGCCCCGGACAGGGTGCCATGAACACTGAAGCTTTCTTT.

Within the sample, this clonotype is medium-sized (0.01 to 0.1%). Because the library targeted alpha chains, this beta chain is an off-target read whose size means little. The CDR3 is CASSYKGANYGYTF. The DNA of the CDR3 is TGTGCCAGCAGTTACAAGGGAGCTAACTATGGCTACACCTTC. The chain has TRBV6-6 and TRBJ1-2; D gene unclear. Germline V gives CDR1 MNHNY, CDR2 SVGAGI (reference sequence). Deletions cut 2 bases from V and 0 bases from J, with 7 bases between. The CDR3 spans 14 residues.

This clonotype was recorded many times. This beta chain came through as a stray read in a library set up for alpha chains, and its size says little. The genes are TRBV7-9 and TRBJ2-5, with D uncertain. This CDR3 has 14 amino acids. Trimming left V 5 bases short and J 5 bases short, with 15 bases between. Germline V gene data show CDR1 as SEHNR and CDR2 as FQNEAQ (reference sequence). The CDR3 protein is CASSLVLDVETQYF. In DNA, the CDR3 is TGTGCCAGCAGCCTCGTTCTGGACGTGGAGACCCAGTACTTC.

This clonotype was observed many times. This beta chain is a stray read from a library made for alpha chains; its abundance is not meaningful. The chain has TRBV5-6 and TRBJ1-1; D not resolved. V dropped 4 bases and J dropped 7 bases, with 11 bases sitting between them. This CDR3 has 12 residues. Germline V CDR1 and CDR2: SGHDT, YYEEEE. The CDR3 coding sequence is TGTGCCAGCAGCCCTGCCCGGGGTGAAGCTTTCTTT. It codes for CASSPARGEAFF.

In its sample, this clonotype was seen many times. A library prepared for alpha chains yielded this beta chain as an off-target read; its size is of little meaning. This rearrangement joins TRBV10-2 to TRBJ2-2, with 10 positions matching TRBD1. This CDR3 has 15 amino acids. Looked up from germline, CDR1 is WSHSY and CDR2 is SAAADI. With 6 bases clipped from V and 4 bases from J, the junction kept 5 bases outside the gene matches. The CDR3 region is CASRTGGSSTGELFF. DNA for the CDR3: TGCGCCAGCAGGACAGGGGGCAGTAGCACCGGGGAGCTGTTTTTT.

Relative to its sample, this clonotype is large. With the library built for alpha chains, this beta chain is off target and its frequency is not meaningful. J is TRBJ1-4 and V is TRBV29-1, with D uncertain. Germline CDR1 reads SQVTM; CDR2 reads ANQGSEA. V was cut by 2 bases and J by 4 bases, with 8 bases left in between. The CDR3 is made up of 13 amino acids. CDR3 in amino acids: CSVEKVVNEKLFF. In nucleotides, the CDR3 is TGCAGCGTTGAAAAGGTGGTTAATGAAAAACTGTTTTTT. Drawing the rest from reference TRBV29-1 and TRBJ1-4, the complete variable domain is SAVISQKPSRDICQRGTSLTIQCQVDSQVTMMFWYRQQPGQSLTLIATANQGSEATYESGFVIDKFPISRPNLTFSTLTVSNMSPEDSSIYLCSVEKVVNEKLFFGSGTQLSVL.